These 29 T cell receptor beta chains were all obtained from the same sample, sequenced in a study of T-cell memory formation after mild COVID-19. TCRdb fed the 5' RACE reads into MiXCR, producing one record per CDR3 protein. Here the sample spans more than 450,000 distinct CDR3 sequences, roughly 17% being singletons. Material for sequencing was PBMCs or a T cell subset sorted from them (not recorded which). The receptors derive from an adult woman who had mild COVID-19 (a few samples of this study predate the infection). Cell type and time point are not known.

This clonotype was counted a few times. The CDR3 bases are TGTGCCAGCAGCCCTAGTGGACGGCTGAACACTGAAGCTTTCTTT. It is translated as CASSPSGRLNTEAFF. The chain employs TRBV7-8 and TRBJ1-1; D call uncertain. V was clipped by 5 bases and J by 0 bases, with 13 bases between them. This CDR3 is 15 amino acids long. Germline CDR1 reads SGHVS; CDR2 reads FQNEAQ.

This clonotype was counted only a few times. Written as DNA, the CDR3 is TGTGCCAGCAGTCTCGGAAGCGTGAATACGCAGTATTTT. Residues: CASSLGSVNTQYF. The chain recombines TRBV12-3 or TRBV12-4 with TRBJ2-3; D is unclear. The germline V and J ends were trimmed by 5 bases and 7 bases, with 13 bases remaining between them. There are 13 residues in the CDR3.

This clonotype was detected ten times or more. The rearrangement links TRBV2 to TRBJ2-7; D assignment may be TRBD1 or TRBD2 (6 bases each). In germline, CDR1 is SNHLY, CDR2 FYNNEI. This CDR3 comprises 13 residues. The germline V and J ends were trimmed by 4 bases and 7 bases, with 14 bases remaining between them. The CDR3 reads CASSGMGGWEQYF. Here the CDR3 DNA reads TGTGCCAGCAGTGGTATGGGGGGCTGGGAGCAGTACTTC.

There are a few counts of this clonotype. The chain carries TRBV12-3 or TRBV12-4 and TRBJ2-5; D may be TRBD1 or TRBD2 (5 bases each). Trimming pared 3 bases from V and 5 bases from J, leaving 22 bases between. The CDR3 runs to 17 residues. CDR3 nucleotide sequence: TGTGCCAGCAGTTTTGAGTTCGGGACGGCAGGGAAGGAGACCCAGTACTTC. Residues: CASSFEFGTAGKETQYF.

The V and J genes are TRBV6-2 or TRBV6-3 and TRBJ1-2; D not certain. This CDR3 spans 13 amino acids. CDR1 and CDR2 from the germline V gene are MNHEY and SVGEGT. Trimming took off 2 bases at V and 5 bases at J, with 9 bases between the two ends. The CDR3 here is CASSYMTGYGYTF. The CDR3 DNA sequence: TGTGCCAGCAGTTACATGACGGGGTATGGCTACACCTTC.

This clonotype turned up a few times. The V and J genes are TRBV5-1 and TRBJ2-2; the D gene could be TRBD1 or TRBD2 (5 bases each). The V end lost 2 bases, the J end lost 7 bases, and 15 bases lay between the germline ends. From germline, CDR1 is SGHRS and CDR2 YFSETQ. The CDR3 sequence is 15 residues long. The CDR3 sequence is CASSFPGPKGGELFF. The CDR3 DNA sequence: TGCGCCAGCAGCTTCCCGGGACCCAAGGGCGGGGAGCTGTTTTTT.

The chain links TRBV29-1 to TRBJ1-1; weak D call: TRBD1 (6 bases). The CDR3 has 13 amino acids. The V end was cut by 3 bases, the J end by 9 bases, with 17 bases between. The germline V gene encodes CDR1 SQVTM and CDR2 ANQGSEA. The CDR3 DNA is TGCAGCGTTGACGGGGGACAATTGGGTAAAGCTTTCTTT. Translating gives CSVDGGQLGKAFF.

This clonotype was detected only a few times. The chain joins TRBV10-2 to TRBJ2-7, with a weak D call TRBD2 (6 bases). This CDR3 is built from 14 residues. Germline V CDR1 and CDR2: WSHSY, SAAADI. V lost 6 bases and J lost 3, with 15 bases in between. The DNA for the CDR3 is TGCGCCAGCAGGTCCGTGGACGGGGGCTACGAGCAGTACTTC. It is translated as CASRSVDGGYEQYF.

The chain joins TRBV5-6 to TRBJ2-1; 9 nucleotides line up with TRBD1. Germline V gene data show CDR1 as SGHDT and CDR2 as YYEEEE. The V and J ends lost 2 bases and 5 bases, in that order; junction bases with no gene match: 11. The CDR3 covers 17 residues. The CDR3 coding sequence is TGTGCCAGCAGCTTCTTGACAGGGGGGTTGGCGAACAATGAGCAGTTCTTC. It encodes CASSFLTGGLANNEQFF.

This clonotype was seen a few times. This chain links TRBV19 with TRBJ1-5; D gene unclear. Looked up from germline, CDR1 is LNHDA and CDR2 is SQIVND (reference sequence). CDR3 length: 13 residues. V gave up 7 bases and J gave up 3 bases, with 10 bases separating them. The CDR3 sequence is CASNQANNQPQHF. DNA for the CDR3: TGTGCCAGTAACCAGGCTAACAATCAGCCCCAGCATTTT.

This clonotype was found a few times. This CDR3 reads CASSLYSGMLMGTEAFF. The DNA for the CDR3 is TGTGCCAGCAGTTTATACTCCGGGATGCTTATGGGCACTGAAGCTTTCTTT. The rearrangement uses TRBV27 and TRBJ1-1; D is ambiguous. CDR1 and CDR2 (germline): MNHEY, SMNVEV (reference sequence). V dropped 1 base and J dropped 4 bases, with 19 bases sitting between them. The CDR3 runs 17 residues.

The genes are TRBV7-6 and TRBJ2-5, with 11 bases identical to TRBD1. This CDR3 contains 16 residues. Germline V gives CDR1 SGHVS, CDR2 FNYEAQ. Trimming took 5 bases from V and 1 from J; bases not matched to a gene: 6. The CDR3 loop is CASSATDRGLQETQYF. The CDR3 DNA is TGTGCCAGCAGCGCGACGGACAGGGGGCTCCAAGAGACCCAGTACTTC.

The chain links TRBV10-3 to TRBJ2-1; no definite D call. With 2 bases removed from V and 10 bases from J, the gap between germline ends came to 9 bases. There are 12 residues in the CDR3. Germline-derived CDR1 and CDR2 are ENHRY and SYGVKD. The DNA of the CDR3 is TGTGCCATCAGTGAGGGGGTCGGAGAGCAGTTCTTC. Encoded protein: CAISEGVGEQFF.

CDR3 in DNA: TGTGCCAGCAGCGACGCACAGGGTTCGAGCTCCTACAATGAGCAGTTCTTC. Its protein is CASSDAQGSSSYNEQFF. The chain uses TRBV9 and TRBJ2-1, with a possible D match to TRBD1 (6 bases). Trimming cost V 3 bases and J 0 bases, with 16 bases left between them. The germline V gene encodes CDR1 SGDLS and CDR2 YYNGEE. The CDR3 is 17 amino acids.

The chain uses TRBV5-1 and TRBJ2-1, with D uncertain. Germline V gene data show CDR1 as SGHRS and CDR2 as YFSETQ. The CDR3 is 14 residues long. Between the trimmed V and J ends, which lost 0 bases and 4 bases, there was a span of 8 bases. DNA of the CDR3: TGCGCCAGCAGCTTGGCCCAGGCTTACAATGAGCAGTTCTTC. Protein product: CASSLAQAYNEQFF.

This clonotype has just a few counts. The chain employs TRBV7-3 and TRBJ2-5; D gene uncertain. The germline V and J ends were trimmed by 5 bases and 5 bases, with 12 bases remaining between them. The CDR3 covers 13 residues. Germline V gene sequence: CDR1 SGHTA, CDR2 FQGTGA. The CDR3 nucleotides read TGTGCCAGCAGCAACTATGCCGGCGAGACCCAGTACTTC. Its protein product is CASSNYAGETQYF.

The V and J genes are TRBV20-1 and TRBJ2-3; D might be TRBD1 (6 bases). With 3 bases removed from V and 4 bases from J, the gap between germline ends came to 11 bases. Germline CDR1 is DFQATT and CDR2 is SNEGSKA (reference sequence). This CDR3 spans 13 amino acids. This chain's CDR3 is CSARWGLADTQYF. The CDR3 region has the DNA TGCAGTGCTAGGTGGGGGCTAGCAGATACGCAGTATTTT.

The rearrangement uses TRBV20-1 and TRBJ2-5, with 8 bases aligning to TRBD2. The V gene's germline CDR1 is DFQATT and CDR2 SNEGSKA (reference sequence). The CDR3 contains 14 residues. Trimming removed 1 base from V and 2 bases from J; junction bases left unmatched: 3. The CDR3 bases are TGCAGTGCTAGAGTCGGGGGGGGGCAAGAGACCCAGTACTTC. Translating gives CSARVGGGQETQYF.

This clonotype appeared a few times. The V call is TRBV12-3 or TRBV12-4, the J call TRBJ2-5, with 13 bases lining up with TRBD2. After removal of 6 bases from V and 5 bases from J, the junction contained 9 bases not matched to a gene. This CDR3 has 16 amino acids. The CDR3 DNA reads as TGTGCCAGCAGCCGTGGACTAGCGGGAGCAGGGGAGACCCAGTACTTC. Translating it yields CASSRGLAGAGETQYF.

This clonotype was observed a few times. J is TRBJ2-3 and V is TRBV9, with D perhaps TRBD1 (6 bases). This CDR3 has 15 amino acids. V was clipped by 0 bases and J by 2 bases, with 10 bases between them. CDR1 SGDLS and CDR2 YYNGEE come from the germline V gene. CDR3 sequence (DNA): TGTGCCAGCAGCGTAGGACAGGCAGCCACAGATACGCAGTATTTT. Translation: CASSVGQAATDTQYF.

This clonotype appeared a few times. The chain couples TRBV24-1 to TRBJ2-5, with 9 bases fitting TRBD1. Germline assignment: CDR1 KGHDR and CDR2 SFDVKD. The V and J ends lost 3 bases and 4 bases, in that order; junction bases with no gene match: 5. The CDR3 runs to 15 residues. CDR3 protein: CATSDRPGQGETQYF. The DNA for the CDR3 is TGTGCCACCAGTGATCGACCGGGACAGGGAGAGACCCAGTACTTC.

The rearrangement joins TRBV2 to TRBJ2-7; possibly TRBD1 for D (7 bases). V gave up 6 bases and J gave up 5 bases, with 14 bases separating them. The CDR3 runs to 13 residues. Germline lookup yields CDR1 SNHLY and CDR2 FYNNEI. Here the CDR3 reads CASSRGGGDEQYF. The CDR3 DNA is TGTGCCAGCAGCCGAGGAGGGGGCGACGAGCAGTACTTC.

Regarding this clonotype: A junction boundary mismatches the germline segment, possibly from a read error. The chain couples TRBV12-3 or TRBV12-4 to TRBJ2-5; D uncertain. This CDR3 is built from 9 residues. This chain's CDR3 is CASSLGPRF. CDR3 nucleotides: TGTGCCAGCAGTTTAGGCCCCAGATTC.

V is TRBV7-9 and J is TRBJ2-1; D is perhaps TRBD1 or TRBD2 (5 bases each). The germline V and J ends were trimmed by 4 bases and 2 bases, with 12 bases remaining between them. Germline V gene data show CDR1 as SEHNR and CDR2 as FQNEAQ (reference sequence). This CDR3 contains 15 residues. The CDR3 protein is CASSSLGDPYNEQFF. CDR3 bases: TGTGCCAGCAGCTCCCTCGGGGACCCCTACAATGAGCAGTTCTTC.

The chain uses TRBV19 and TRBJ1-5; TRBD1 matches at 8 bases. The CDR3 contains 17 residues. Germline CDR1 is LNHDA and CDR2 is SQIVND (reference sequence). With 1 base clipped from V and 0 bases from J, the junction kept 5 bases outside the gene matches. The CDR3 coding sequence is TGTGCCAGTAGTATAGCCAGGGGGCTAGGTAGCAATCAGCCCCAGCATTTT. Protein product: CASSIARGLGSNQPQHF.

The table lists this clonotype with a few counts. The rearrangement links TRBV7-3 to TRBJ2-2, with a tentative D call TRBD1 (6 bases). The germline V gene has CDR1 SGHTA and CDR2 FQGTGA. Trimming left V 5 bases short and J 4 bases short, with 14 bases between. The CDR3 is 15 residues long. Written as DNA, the CDR3 is TGTGCCAGCAGCCCAAAGCGGACAGCCACCGGGGAGCTGTTTTTT. Its protein product is CASSPKRTATGELFF.

This clonotype showed up many times. This sequence joins TRBV12-3 or TRBV12-4 and TRBJ2-2; TRBD2 matches 8 bases. Trimming cost V 6 bases and J 5 bases; bases outside gene matches: 11. This CDR3 has 16 residues. The CDR3 spells CASRPGGAHRTGELFF. For the CDR3, the DNA is TGTGCCAGCAGGCCCGGGGGGGCGCATAGGACCGGGGAGCTGTTTTTT.

At least ten counts were recorded for this clonotype. The genes are TRBV7-9 and TRBJ2-1; 9 bases map to TRBD2. Unmatched junction bases numbered 6, after V lost 6 bases and J lost 0 bases. This CDR3 is 16 amino acids long. CDR1 SEHNR and CDR2 FQNEAQ come from the germline V gene (reference sequence). In DNA, the CDR3 is TGTGCCAGCAGTCCAGCGGGAGGAAGCTCCTACAATGAGCAGTTCTTC. Translating gives CASSPAGGSSYNEQFF. Filled out from reference TRBV7-9 and TRBJ2-1, the complete variable domain reads DTGVSQNPRHKITKRGQNVTFRCDPISEHNRLYWYRQTLGQGPEFLTYFQNEAQLEKSRLLSDRFSAERPKGSFSTLEIQRTEQGDSAMYLCASSPAGGSSYNEQFFGPGTRLTVL.

The genes are TRBV20-1 and TRBJ2-7; D is unresolved. The CDR3 contains 13 residues. Trimming took 0 bases from V and 6 from J, leaving 12 bases between them. The germline V gene has CDR1 DFQATT and CDR2 SNEGSKA (reference sequence). The CDR3 DNA follows: TGCAGTGCTAGAGATCTCCAGTTCGGCGAGCAGTACTTC. Its protein product is CSARDLQFGEQYF.